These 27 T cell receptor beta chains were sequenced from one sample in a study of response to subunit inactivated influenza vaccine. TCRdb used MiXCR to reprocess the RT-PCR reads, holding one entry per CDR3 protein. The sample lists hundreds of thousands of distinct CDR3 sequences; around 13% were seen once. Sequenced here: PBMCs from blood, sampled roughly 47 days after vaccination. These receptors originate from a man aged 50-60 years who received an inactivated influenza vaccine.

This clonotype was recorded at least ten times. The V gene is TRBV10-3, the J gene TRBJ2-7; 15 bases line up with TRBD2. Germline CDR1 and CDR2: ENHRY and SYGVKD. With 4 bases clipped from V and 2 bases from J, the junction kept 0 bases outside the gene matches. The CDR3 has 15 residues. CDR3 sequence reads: CAISGTSGGAYEQYF. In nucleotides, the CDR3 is TGTGCCATCAGTGGGACTAGCGGGGGGGCCTACGAGCAGTACTTC.

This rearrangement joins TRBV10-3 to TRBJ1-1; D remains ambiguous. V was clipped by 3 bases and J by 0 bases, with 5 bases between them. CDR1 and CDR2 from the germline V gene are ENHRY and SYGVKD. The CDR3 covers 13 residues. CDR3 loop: CAISDRMNTEAFF. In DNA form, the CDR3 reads TGTGCCATCAGTGACAGAATGAACACTGAAGCTTTCTTT.

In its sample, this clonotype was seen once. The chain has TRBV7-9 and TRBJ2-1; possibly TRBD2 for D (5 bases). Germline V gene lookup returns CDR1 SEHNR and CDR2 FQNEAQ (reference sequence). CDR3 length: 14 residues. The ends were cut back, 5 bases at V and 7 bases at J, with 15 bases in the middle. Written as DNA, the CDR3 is TGTGCCAGCAGCCGGGGAAAGGAGTTGAATGAGCAGTTCTTC. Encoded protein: CASSRGKELNEQFF.

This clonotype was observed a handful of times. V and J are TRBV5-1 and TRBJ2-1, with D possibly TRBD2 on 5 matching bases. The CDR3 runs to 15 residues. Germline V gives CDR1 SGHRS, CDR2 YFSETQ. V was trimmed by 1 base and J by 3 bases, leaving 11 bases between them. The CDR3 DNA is TGCGCCAGCAGCTTGTGGGTGGGAGACTACAATGAGCAGTTCTTC. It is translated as CASSLWVGDYNEQFF.

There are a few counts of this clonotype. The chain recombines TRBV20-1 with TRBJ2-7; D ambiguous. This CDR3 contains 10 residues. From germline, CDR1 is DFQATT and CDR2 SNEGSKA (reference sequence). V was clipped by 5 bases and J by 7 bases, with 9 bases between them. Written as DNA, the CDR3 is TGCAGTGCTCCTCCTTGGGAGCAGTACTTC. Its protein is CSAPPWEQYF.

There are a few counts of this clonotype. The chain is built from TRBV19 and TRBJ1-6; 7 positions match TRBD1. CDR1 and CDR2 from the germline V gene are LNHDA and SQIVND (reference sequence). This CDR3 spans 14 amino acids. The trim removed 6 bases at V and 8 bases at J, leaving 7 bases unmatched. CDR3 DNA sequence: TGTGCCAGTAGGCCAACAGGGGTGGATTCACCCCTCCACTTT. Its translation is CASRPTGVDSPLHF.

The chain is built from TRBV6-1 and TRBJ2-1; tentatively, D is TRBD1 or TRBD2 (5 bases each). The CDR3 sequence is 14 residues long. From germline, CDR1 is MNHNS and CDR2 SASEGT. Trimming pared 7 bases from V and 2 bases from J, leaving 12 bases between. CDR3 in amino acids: CASIGRGAYNEQFF. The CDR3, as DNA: TGTGCCAGCATCGGACGGGGCGCCTACAATGAGCAGTTCTTC.

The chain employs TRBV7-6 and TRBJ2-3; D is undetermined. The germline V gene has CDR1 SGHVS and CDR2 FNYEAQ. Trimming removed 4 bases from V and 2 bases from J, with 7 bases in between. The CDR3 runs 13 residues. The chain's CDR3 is CASSSTDTDTQYF. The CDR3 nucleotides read TGTGCCAGCAGCTCGACTGACACAGATACGCAGTATTTT.

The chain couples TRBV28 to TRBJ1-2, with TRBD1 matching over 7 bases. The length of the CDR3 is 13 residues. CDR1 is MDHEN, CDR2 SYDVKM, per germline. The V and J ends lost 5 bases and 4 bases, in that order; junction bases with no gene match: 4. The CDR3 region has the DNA TGTGCCAGCAGTCGCGACAGGGTCTATGGCTACACCTTC. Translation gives CASSRDRVYGYTF.

The DNA for the CDR3 is TGCAGCGTTGGACTACCAGCCTACAATGAGCAGTTCTTC. Its protein is CSVGLPAYNEQFF. The V call is TRBV29-1, the J call TRBJ2-1, with D possibly matching TRBD2 (5 bases). Trimming took 4 bases from V and 2 from J, leaving 9 bases between them. The CDR3 loop spans 13 amino acids. Germline-derived CDR1 and CDR2 are SQVTM and ANQGSEA.

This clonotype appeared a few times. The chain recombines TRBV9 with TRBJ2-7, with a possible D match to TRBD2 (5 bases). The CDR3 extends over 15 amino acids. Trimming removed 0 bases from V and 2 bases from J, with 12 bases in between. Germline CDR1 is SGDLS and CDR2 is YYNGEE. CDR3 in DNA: TGTGCCAGCAGCGTAGCGGCTAGCCGAGCCTACGAGCAGTACTTC. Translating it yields CASSVAASRAYEQYF. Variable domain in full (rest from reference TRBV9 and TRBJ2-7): DSGVTQTPKHLITATGQRVTLRCSPRSGDLSVYWYQQSLDQGLQFLIQYYNGEERAKGNILERFSAQQFPDLHSELNLSSLELGDSALYFCASSVAASRAYEQYFGPGTRLTVT.

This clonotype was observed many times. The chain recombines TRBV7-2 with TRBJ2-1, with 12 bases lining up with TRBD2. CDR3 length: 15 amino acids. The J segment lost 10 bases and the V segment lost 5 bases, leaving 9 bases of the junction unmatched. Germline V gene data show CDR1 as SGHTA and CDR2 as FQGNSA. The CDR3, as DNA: TGTGCCAGCAGCGGAACTAGCGGGAGGTCAAGGGAGCAGTTCTTC. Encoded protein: CASSGTSGRSREQFF.

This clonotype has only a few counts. The CDR3, as DNA: TGCAGTGCTGAGGCTAGTGAGGATGAGCAGTTCTTC. Protein product: CSAEASEDEQFF. This rearrangement joins TRBV20-1 to TRBJ2-1; D not certain. The CDR3 has 12 residues. The V end lost 5 bases, the J end lost 8 bases, and 13 bases lay between the germline ends. Germline loops: CDR1 DFQATT, CDR2 SNEGSKA (reference sequence).

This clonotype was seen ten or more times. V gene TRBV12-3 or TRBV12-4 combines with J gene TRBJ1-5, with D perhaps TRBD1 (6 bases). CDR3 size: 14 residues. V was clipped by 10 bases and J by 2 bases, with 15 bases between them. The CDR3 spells CATRRGEGNQPQHF. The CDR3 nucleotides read TGTGCCACACGTAGGGGGGAAGGCAATCAGCCCCAGCATTTT.

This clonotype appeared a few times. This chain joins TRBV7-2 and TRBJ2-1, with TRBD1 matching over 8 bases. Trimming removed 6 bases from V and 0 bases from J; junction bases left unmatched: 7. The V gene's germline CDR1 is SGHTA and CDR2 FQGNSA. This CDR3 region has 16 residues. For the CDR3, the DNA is TGTGCCAGCAGACTGACAGGGGCGGACTCCTACAATGAGCAGTTCTTC. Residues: CASRLTGADSYNEQFF.

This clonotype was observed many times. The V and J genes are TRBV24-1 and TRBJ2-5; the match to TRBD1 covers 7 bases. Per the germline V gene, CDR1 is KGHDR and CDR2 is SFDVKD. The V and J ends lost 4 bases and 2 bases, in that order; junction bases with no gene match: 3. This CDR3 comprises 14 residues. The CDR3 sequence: CATSEGTAQETQYF. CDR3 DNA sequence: TGTGCCACCAGTGAAGGGACAGCACAAGAGACCCAGTACTTC.

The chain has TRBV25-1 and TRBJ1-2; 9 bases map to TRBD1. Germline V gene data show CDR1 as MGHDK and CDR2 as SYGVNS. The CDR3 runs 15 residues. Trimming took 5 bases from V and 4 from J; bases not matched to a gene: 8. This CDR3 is CASSPPGTGTYGYTF. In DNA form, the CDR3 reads TGTGCCAGCAGTCCCCCCGGGACAGGGACCTATGGCTACACCTTC.

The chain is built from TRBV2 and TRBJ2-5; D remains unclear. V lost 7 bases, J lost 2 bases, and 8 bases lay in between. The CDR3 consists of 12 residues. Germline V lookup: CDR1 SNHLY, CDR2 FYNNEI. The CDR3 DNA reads TGTGCCAGCACGATCGGGCAAGAGACCCAGTACTTC. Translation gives CASTIGQETQYF.

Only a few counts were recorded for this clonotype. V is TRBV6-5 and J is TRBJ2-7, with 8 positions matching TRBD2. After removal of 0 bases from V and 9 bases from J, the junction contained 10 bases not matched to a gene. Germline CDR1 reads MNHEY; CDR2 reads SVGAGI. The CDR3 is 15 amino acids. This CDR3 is CASSYSTSGSAGQYF. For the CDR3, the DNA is TGTGCCAGCAGTTACTCGACCAGCGGGAGCGCCGGGCAGTACTTC.

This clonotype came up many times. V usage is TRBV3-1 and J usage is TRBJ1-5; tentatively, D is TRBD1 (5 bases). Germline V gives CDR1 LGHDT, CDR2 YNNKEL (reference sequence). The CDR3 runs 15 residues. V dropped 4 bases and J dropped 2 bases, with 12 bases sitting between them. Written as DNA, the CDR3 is TGTGCCAGCAGCCCGGGACGGATGGGCAATCAGCCCCAGCATTTT. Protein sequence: CASSPGRMGNQPQHF.

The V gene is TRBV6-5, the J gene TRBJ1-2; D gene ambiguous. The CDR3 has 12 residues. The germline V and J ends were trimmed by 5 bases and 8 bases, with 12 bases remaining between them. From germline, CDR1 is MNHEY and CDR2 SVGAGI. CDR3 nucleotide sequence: TGTGCCAGCAGTAACCCCTCTCGGGGCTACACCTTC. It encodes CASSNPSRGYTF.

The CDR3 here is CASSTHETQYF. The CDR3 DNA sequence: TGTGCCAGCAGCACCCACGAGACCCAGTACTTC. This chain connects TRBV7-8 to TRBJ2-5, with D hard to call. CDR1 and CDR2 from the germline V gene are SGHVS and FQNEAQ. CDR3 size: 11 residues. V lost 5 bases, J lost 5 bases, and 6 bases lay in between.

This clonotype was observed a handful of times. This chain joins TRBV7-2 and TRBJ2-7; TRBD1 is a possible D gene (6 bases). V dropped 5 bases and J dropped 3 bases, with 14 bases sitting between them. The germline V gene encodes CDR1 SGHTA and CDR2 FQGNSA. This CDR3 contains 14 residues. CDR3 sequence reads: CASSPQGGIYEQYF. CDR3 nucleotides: TGTGCCAGCAGCCCGCAAGGGGGAATCTACGAGCAGTACTTC. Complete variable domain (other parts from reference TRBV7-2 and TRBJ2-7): GAGVSQSPSNKVTEKGKDVELRCDPISGHTALYWYRQSLGQGLEFLIYFQGNSAPDKSGLPSDRFSAERTGGSVSTLTIQRTQQEDSAVYLCASSPQGGIYEQYFGPGTRLTVT.

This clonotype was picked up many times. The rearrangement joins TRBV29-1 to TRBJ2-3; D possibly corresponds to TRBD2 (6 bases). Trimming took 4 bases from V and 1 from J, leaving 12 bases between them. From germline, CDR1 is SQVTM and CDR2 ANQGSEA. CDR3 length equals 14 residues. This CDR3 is CSVGTGLGTDTQYF. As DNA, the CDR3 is TGCAGCGTTGGTACGGGACTGGGCACAGATACGCAGTATTTT.

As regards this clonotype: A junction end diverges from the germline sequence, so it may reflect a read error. This chain's CDR3 is CASSLWGTLHYSYTF. The CDR3 DNA follows: TGTGCCAGCAGTTTATGGGGAACCCTCCACTATAGCTACACCTTC. V and J are TRBV27 and TRBJ1-2, with D hard to call. Germline V lookup: CDR1 MNHEY, CDR2 SMNVEV (reference sequence). This CDR3 comprises 15 residues.

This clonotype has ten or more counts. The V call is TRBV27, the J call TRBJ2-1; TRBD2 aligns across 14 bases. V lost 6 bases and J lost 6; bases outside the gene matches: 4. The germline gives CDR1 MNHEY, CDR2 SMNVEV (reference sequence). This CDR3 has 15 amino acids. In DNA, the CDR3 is TGTGCCAGCAGCCTAGGGACTAGCGGGAGCAATGAGCAGTTCTTC. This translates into CASSLGTSGSNEQFF.

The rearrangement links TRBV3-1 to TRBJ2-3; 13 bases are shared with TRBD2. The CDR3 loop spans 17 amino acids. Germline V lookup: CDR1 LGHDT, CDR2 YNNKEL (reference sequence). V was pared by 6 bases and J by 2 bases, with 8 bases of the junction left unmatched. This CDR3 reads CASSHLTSGRNTDTQYF. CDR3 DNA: TGTGCCAGCAGTCACCTGACTAGCGGGAGGAACACAGATACGCAGTATTTT.